The present T cell receptor beta chain was sequenced within a study of OX40 agonist ivuxolimab in advanced cancers. Study as a whole: As their treatment, patients were administered ivuxolimab, an agonistic anti-OX40 (CD134) antibody.

The repertoire was sequenced with immunoSEQ multiplex PCR; TCRdb's copy has only in-frame clones and lacks some. The data contain 150,000 to 190,000 clones, around 94% of them singletons. In regard to this clone: The antigen remains unidentified.

Study-wide results and caveats: Both CD4+ and CD8+ T cell populations in blood had undergone clonal expansion by week 6 at 0.1 to 3.0 mg/kg.

This TCR derives from an adult with an advanced solid tumor such as melanoma, head and neck, liver or kidney cancer. The sequences come from CD4+ or CD8+ T cells sorted from blood, collected in a trial of the OX40 agonist ivuxolimab.

This CDR3 reads CASSPTGSYGYTF. For the CDR3, the DNA is TGTGCCAGCAGTCCGACCGGGAGCTATGGCTACACCTTC. The V gene is TRBV6-5, the J gene TRBJ1-2; no definite D call. The V gene's germline CDR1 is MNHEY and CDR2 SVGAGI. CDR3 length equals 13 residues. V dropped 5 bases and J dropped 4 bases, with 11 bases sitting between them.